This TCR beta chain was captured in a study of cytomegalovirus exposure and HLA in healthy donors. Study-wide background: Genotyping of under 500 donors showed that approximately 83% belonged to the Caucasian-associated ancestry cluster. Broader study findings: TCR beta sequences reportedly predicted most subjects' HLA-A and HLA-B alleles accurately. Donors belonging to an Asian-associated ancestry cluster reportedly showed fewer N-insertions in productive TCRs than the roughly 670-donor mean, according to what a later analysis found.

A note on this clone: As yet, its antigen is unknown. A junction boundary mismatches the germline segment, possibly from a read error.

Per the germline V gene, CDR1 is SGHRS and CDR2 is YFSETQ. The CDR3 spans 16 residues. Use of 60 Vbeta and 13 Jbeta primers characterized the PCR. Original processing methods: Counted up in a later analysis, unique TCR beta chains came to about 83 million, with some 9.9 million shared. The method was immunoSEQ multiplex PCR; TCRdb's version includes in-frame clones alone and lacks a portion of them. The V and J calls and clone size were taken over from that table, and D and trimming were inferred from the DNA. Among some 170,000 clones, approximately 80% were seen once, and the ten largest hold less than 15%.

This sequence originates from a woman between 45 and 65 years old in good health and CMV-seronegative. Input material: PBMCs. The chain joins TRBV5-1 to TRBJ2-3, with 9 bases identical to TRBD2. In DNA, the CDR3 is TGCGTCAGCAGCTTGGCTGGCGGGGGGGCCACAGATACGCAGTATTTT. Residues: CVSSLAGGGATDTQYF.